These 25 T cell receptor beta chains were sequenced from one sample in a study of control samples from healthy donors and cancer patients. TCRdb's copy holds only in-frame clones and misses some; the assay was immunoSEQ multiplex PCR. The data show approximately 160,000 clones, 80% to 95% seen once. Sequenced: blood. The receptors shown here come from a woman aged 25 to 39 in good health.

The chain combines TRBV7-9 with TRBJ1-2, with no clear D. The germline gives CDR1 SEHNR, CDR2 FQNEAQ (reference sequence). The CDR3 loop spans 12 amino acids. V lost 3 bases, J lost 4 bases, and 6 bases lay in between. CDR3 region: CASSFDGYGYTF. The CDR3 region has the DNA TGTGCCAGCAGCTTCGACGGCTATGGCTACACCTTC. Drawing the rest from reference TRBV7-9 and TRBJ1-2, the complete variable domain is DTGVSQNPRHKITKRGQNVTFRCDPISEHNRLYWYRQTLGQGPEFLTYFQNEAQLEKSRLLSDRFSAERPKGSFSTLEIQRTEQGDSAMYLCASSFDGYGYTFGSGTRLTVV.

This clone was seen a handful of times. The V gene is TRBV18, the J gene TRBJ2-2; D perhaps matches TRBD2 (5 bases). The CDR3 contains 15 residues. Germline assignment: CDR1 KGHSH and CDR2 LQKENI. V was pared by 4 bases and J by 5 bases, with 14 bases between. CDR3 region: CASSQSRGSTGELFF. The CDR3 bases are TGTGCCAGCTCACAATCACGTGGGAGTACCGGGGAGCTGTTTTTT.

Here the CDR3 DNA reads TGTGCCAGCAGTGAGGTAGCGTACAATGAGCAGTTCTTC. It codes for CASSEVAYNEQFF. The chain is built from TRBV6-4 and TRBJ2-1; possible D gene TRBD2, 5 bases. The CDR3 has 13 residues. Germline-derived CDR1 and CDR2 are MRHNA and SNTAGT. The V gene lost 3 bases and the J gene lost 4 bases, with 7 bases spanning the gap.

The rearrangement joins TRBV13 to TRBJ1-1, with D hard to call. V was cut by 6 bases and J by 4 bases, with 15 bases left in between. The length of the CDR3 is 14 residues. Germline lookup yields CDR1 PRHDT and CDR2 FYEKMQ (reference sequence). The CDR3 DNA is TGTGCCAGCAGTTCCCGACCGGGTCGCACTGAAGCTTTCTTT. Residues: CASSSRPGRTEAFF.

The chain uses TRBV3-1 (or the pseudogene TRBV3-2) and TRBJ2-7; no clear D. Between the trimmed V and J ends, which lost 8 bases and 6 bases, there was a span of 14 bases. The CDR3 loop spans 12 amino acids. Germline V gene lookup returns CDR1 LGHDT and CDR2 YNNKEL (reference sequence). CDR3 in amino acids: CASPPQTSEQYF. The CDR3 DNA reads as TGTGCCAGCCCGCCCCAGACGAGCGAGCAGTACTTC.

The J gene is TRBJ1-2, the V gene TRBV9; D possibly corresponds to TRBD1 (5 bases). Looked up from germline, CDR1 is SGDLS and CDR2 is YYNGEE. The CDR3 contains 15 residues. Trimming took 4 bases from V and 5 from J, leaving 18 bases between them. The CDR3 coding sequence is TGTGCCAGCAGCCCAGGGACCGGGCCACCTTATGGCTACACCTTC. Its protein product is CASSPGTGPPYGYTF.

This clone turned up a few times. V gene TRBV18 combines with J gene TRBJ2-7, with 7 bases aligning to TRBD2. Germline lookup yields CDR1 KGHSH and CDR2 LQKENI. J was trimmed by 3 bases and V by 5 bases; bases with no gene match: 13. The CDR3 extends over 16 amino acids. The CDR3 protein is CASSDVPSGALYEQYF. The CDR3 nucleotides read TGTGCCAGCTCAGACGTCCCAAGCGGGGCCCTCTACGAGCAGTACTTC.

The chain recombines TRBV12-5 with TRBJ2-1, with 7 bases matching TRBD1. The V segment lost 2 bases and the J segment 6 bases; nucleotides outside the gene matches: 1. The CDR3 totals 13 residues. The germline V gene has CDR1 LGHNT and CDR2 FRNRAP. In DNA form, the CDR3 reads TGTGCTAGTGGTTTGCAGGGGGTCAATGAGCAGTTCTTC. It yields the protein CASGLQGVNEQFF.

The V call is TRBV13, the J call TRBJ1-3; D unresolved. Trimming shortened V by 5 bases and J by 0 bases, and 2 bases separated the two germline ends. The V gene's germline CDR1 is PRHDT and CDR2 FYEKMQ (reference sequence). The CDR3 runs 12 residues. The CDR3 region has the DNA TGTGCCAGCAGCGACTCTGGAAACACCATATATTTT. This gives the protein CASSDSGNTIYF.

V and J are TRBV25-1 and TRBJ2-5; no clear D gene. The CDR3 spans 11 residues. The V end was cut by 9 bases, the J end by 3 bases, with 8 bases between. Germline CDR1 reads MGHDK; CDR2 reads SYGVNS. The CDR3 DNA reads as TGTGCCAGGCACAAGGAAGAGACCCAGTACTTC. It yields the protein CARHKEETQYF.

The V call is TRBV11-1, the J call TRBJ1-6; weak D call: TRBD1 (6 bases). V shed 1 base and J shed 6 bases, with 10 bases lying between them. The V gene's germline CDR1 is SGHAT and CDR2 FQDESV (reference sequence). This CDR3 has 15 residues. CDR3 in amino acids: CASSLETGLNSPLHF. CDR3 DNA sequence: TGTGCCAGCAGCTTAGAGACAGGACTTAATTCACCCCTCCACTTT.

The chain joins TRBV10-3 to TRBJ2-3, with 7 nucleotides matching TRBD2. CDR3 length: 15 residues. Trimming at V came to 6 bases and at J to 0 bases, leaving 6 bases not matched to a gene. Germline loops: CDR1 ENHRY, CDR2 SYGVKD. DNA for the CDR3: TGTGCCATCAGACCTAGCGGAGCTAGCACAGATACGCAGTATTTT. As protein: CAIRPSGASTDTQYF.

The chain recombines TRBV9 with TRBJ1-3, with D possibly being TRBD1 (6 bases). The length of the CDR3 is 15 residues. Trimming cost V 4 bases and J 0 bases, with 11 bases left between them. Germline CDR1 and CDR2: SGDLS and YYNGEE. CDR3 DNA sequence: TGTGCCAGCAGCCCAGGACAGAGCTCTGGAAACACCATATATTTT. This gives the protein CASSPGQSSGNTIYF.

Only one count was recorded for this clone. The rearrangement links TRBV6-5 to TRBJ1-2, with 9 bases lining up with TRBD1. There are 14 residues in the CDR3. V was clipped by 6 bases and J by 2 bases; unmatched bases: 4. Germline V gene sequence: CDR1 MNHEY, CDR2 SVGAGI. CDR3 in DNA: TGTGCCAGCAGATGGGGACAGGGAAACTATGGCTACACCTTC. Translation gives CASRWGQGNYGYTF.

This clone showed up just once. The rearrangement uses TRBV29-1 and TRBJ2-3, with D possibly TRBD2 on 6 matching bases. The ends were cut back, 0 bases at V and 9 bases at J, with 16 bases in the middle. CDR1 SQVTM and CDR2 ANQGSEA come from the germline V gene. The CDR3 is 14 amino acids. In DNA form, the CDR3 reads TGCAGCGTTGAAGATGCCGGGGGTCGGTGGACGCAGTATTTT. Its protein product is CSVEDAGGRWTQYF.

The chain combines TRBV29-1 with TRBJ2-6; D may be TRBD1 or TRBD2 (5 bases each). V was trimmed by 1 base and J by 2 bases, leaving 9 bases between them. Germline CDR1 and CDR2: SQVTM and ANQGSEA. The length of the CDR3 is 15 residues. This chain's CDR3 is CSVEVGTAGANVLTF. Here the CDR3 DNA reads TGCAGCGTTGAAGTGGGGACGGCTGGGGCCAACGTCCTGACTTTC.

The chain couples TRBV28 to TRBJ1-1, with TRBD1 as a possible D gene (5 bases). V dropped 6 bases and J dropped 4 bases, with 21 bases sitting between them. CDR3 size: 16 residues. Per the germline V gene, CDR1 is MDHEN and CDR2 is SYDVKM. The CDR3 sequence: CASSAWTFSGGTEAFF. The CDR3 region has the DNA TGTGCCAGCAGCGCCTGGACTTTCTCGGGGGGCACTGAAGCTTTCTTT.

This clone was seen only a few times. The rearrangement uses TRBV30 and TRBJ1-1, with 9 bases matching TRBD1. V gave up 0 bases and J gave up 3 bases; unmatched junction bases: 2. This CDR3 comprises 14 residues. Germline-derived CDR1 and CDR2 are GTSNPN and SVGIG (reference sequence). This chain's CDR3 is CAWSVTGGYTEAFF. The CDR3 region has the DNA TGTGCCTGGAGTGTCACAGGGGGCTACACTGAAGCTTTCTTT.

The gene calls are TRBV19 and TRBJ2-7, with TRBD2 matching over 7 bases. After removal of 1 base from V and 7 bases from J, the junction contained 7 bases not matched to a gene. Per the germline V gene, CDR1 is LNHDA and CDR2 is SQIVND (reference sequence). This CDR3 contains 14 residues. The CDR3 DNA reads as TGTGCCAGTAGTATAGTTGCGGGAGAACTTGAGCAGTACTTC. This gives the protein CASSIVAGELEQYF. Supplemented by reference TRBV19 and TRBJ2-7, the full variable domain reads DGGITQSPKYLFRKEGQNVTLSCEQNLNHDAMYWYRQDPGQGLRLIYYSQIVNDFQKGDIAEGYSVSREKKESFPLTVTSAQKNPTAFYLCASSIVAGELEQYFGPGTRLTVT.

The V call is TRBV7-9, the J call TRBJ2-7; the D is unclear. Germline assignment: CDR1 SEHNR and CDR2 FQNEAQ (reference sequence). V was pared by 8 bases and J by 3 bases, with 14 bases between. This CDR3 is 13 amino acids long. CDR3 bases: TGTGCCAGCGCTCTGGTTGGGGTCTACGAGCAGTACTTC. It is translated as CASALVGVYEQYF.

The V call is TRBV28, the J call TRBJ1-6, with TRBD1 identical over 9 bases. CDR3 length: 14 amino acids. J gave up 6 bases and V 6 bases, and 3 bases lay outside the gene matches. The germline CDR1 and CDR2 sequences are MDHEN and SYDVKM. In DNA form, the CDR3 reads TGTGCCAGCAGGACAGGGGGGCGTAATTCACCCCTCCACTTT. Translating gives CASRTGGRNSPLHF.

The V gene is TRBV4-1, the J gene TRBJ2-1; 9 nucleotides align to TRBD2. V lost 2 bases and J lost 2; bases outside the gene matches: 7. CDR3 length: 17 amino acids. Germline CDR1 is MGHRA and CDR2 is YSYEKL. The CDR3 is CASSQIIAGAPYNEQFF. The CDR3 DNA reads TGCGCCAGCAGCCAAATCATAGCGGGAGCACCCTACAATGAGCAGTTCTTC.

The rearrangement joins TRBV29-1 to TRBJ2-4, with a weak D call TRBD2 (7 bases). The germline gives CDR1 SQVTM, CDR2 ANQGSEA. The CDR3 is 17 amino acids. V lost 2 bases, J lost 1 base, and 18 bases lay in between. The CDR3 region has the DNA TGCAGCGTTGAACATAGGGGGGGCGGATGGGCCAAAAACATTCAGTACTTC. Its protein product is CSVEHRGGGWAKNIQYF. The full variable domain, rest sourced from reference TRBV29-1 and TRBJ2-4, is SAVISQKPSRDICQRGTSLTIQCQVDSQVTMMFWYRQQPGQSLTLIATANQGSEATYESGFVIDKFPISRPNLTFSTLTVSNMSPEDSSIYLCSVEHRGGGWAKNIQYFGAGTRLSVL.

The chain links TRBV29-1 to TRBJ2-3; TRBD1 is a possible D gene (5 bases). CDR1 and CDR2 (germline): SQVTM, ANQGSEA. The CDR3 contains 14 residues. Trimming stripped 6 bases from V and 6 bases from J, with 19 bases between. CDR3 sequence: CSVAQKLTVDTQYF. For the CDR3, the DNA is TGCAGCGTAGCGCAGAAATTGACAGTGGATACGCAGTATTTT.

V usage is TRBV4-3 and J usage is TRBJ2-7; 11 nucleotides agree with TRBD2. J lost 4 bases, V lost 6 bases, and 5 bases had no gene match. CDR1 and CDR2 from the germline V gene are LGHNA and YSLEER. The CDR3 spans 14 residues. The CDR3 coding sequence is TGCGCCAGCAGTCCCGGGACTAGCGGTTACGAGCAGTACTTC. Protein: CASSPGTSGYEQYF.